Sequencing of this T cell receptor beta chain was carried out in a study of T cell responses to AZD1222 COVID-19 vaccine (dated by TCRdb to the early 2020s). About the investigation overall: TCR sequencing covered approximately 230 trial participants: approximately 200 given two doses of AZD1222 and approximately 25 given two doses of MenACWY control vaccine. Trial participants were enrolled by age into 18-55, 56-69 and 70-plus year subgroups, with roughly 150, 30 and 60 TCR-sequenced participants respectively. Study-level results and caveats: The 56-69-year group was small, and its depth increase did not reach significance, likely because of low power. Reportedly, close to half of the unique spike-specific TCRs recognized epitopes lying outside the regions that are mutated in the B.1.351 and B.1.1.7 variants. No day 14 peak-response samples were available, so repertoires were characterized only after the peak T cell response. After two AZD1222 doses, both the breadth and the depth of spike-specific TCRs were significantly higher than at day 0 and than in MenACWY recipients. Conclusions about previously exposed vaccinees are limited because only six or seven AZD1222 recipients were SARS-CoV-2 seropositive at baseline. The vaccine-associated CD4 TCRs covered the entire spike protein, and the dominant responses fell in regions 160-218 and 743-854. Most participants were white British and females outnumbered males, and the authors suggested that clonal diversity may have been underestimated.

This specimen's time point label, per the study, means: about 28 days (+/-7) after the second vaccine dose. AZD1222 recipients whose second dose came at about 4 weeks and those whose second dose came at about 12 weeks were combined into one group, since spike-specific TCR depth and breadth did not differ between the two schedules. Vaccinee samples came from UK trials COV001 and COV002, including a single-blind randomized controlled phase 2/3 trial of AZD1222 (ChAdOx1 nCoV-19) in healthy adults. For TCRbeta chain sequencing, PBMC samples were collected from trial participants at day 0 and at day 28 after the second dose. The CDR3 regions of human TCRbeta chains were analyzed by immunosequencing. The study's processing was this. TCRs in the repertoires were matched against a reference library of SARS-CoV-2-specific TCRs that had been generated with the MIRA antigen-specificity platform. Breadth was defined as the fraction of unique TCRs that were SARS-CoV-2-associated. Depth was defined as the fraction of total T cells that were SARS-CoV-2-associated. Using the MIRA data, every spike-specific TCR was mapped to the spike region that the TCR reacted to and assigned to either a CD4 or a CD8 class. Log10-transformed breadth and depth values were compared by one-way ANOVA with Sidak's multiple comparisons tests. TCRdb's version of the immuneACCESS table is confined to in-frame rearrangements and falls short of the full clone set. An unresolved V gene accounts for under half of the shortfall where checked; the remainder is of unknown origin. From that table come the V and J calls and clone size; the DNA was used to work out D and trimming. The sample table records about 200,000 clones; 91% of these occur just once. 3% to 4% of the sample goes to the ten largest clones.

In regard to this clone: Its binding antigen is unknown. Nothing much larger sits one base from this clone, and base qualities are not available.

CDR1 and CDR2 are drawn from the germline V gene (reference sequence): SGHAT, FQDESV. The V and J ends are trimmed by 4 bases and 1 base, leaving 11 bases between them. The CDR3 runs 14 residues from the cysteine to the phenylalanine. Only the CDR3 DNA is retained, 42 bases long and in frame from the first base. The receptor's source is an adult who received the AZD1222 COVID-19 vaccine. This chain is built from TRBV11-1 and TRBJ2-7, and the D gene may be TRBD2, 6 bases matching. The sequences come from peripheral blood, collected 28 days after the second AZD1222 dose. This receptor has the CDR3 CASSSGLPSYEQYF. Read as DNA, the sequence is TGTGCCAGCAGCTCAGGACTACCGTCCTACGAGCAGTACTTC.